These 30 T cell receptor beta chains came from one sample sequenced in a study of blood T cell repertoires in COVID-19. Only in-frame clones appear in the TCRdb table, and some are missing; sequencing was by immunoSEQ multiplex PCR. The sample includes about 200,000 clones, 85% to 90% of them seen just once. The sample comprised peripheral blood. Receptors originate from a man aged 40-50 years with active or convalescent COVID-19.

V usage is TRBV5-1 and J usage is TRBJ2-5; maybe TRBD2 (5 bases). Trimming removed 7 bases at V and 2 bases at J, with 12 bases between. Looked up from germline, CDR1 is SGHRS and CDR2 is YFSETQ. The CDR3 has 13 amino acids. The CDR3 reads CASSAGLQETQYF. The CDR3, as DNA: TGCGCCAGCTCCGCGGGCCTACAAGAGACCCAGTACTTC.

The V and J genes are TRBV14 and TRBJ2-6; the D gene is possibly TRBD2 (6 bases). Trimming took off 0 bases at V and 4 bases at J, with 16 bases between the two ends. Per germline, CDR1 SGHDN and CDR2 FVKESK. The CDR3 contains 18 residues. The CDR3 loop is CASSQDFRAGLGANVLTF. The CDR3 DNA is TGTGCCAGCAGCCAAGATTTTCGGGCGGGGCTCGGGGCCAACGTCCTGACTTTC. The full variable domain, its missing parts supplied by reference TRBV14 and TRBJ2-6, is EAGVTQFPSHSVIEKGQTVTLRCDPISGHDNLYWYRRVMGKEIKFLLHFVKESKQDESGMPNNRFLAERTGGTYSTLKVQPAELEDSGVYFCASSQDFRAGLGANVLTFGAGSRLTVL.

The chain uses TRBV9 and TRBJ1-1; no clear D gene. Trimming removed 4 bases at V and 8 bases at J, with 9 bases between. CDR3 length: 11 amino acids. Germline CDR1 reads SGDLS; CDR2 reads YYNGEE. CDR3 in DNA: TGTGCCAGCAGCTCTACCGCGGAAGCTTTCTTT. Its translation is CASSSTAEAFF.

V and J are TRBV7-9 and TRBJ2-3, with TRBD2 matching over 7 bases. The V and J ends lost 5 bases and 0 bases, in that order; junction bases with no gene match: 5. Germline CDR1 reads SEHNR; CDR2 reads FQNEAQ (reference sequence). The CDR3 is 15 residues long. DNA for the CDR3: TGTGCCAGCAGCCCGAGGGGAGGGAGCACAGATACGCAGTATTTT. Translation gives CASSPRGGSTDTQYF.

The V call is TRBV6-2 or TRBV6-3, the J call TRBJ1-1; the D gene is possibly TRBD1 (6 bases). Trimming cost V 5 bases and J 3 bases, with 13 bases left between them. Germline V gene sequence: CDR1 MNHEY, CDR2 SVGEGT. This CDR3 contains 14 residues. For the CDR3, the DNA is TGTGCCAGCAGTCCGGACAGACTGCACACTGAAGCTTTCTTT. Encoded protein: CASSPDRLHTEAFF.

The chain has TRBV3-1 (or the pseudogene TRBV3-2) and TRBJ1-4; D unresolved. The ends were cut back, 0 bases at V and 7 bases at J, with 18 bases in the middle. Germline V gene data show CDR1 as LGHDT and CDR2 as YNNKEL (reference sequence). The CDR3 runs to 17 residues. The DNA for the CDR3 is TGTGCCAGCAGCCAAGAGTGCGGGTTGGCCCGGGGTGAAAAACTGTTTTTT. Its protein is CASSQECGLARGEKLFF.

This chain uses TRBV28 with TRBJ2-1, with a weak D call TRBD2 (5 bases). With 2 bases removed from V and 5 bases from J, the gap between germline ends came to 10 bases. Looked up from germline, CDR1 is MDHEN and CDR2 is SYDVKM. CDR3 length equals 14 residues. CDR3 DNA sequence: TGTGCCAGCAGTTTACCGGGAAGTGACAATGAGCAGTTCTTC. It yields the protein CASSLPGSDNEQFF.

The rearrangement joins TRBV5-6 to TRBJ1-6; 7 bases line up with TRBD1. This CDR3 is 14 amino acids long. J gave up 9 bases and V 2 bases, and 5 bases lay outside the gene matches. Germline assignment: CDR1 SGHDT and CDR2 YYEEEE. The CDR3 DNA reads as TGTGCCAGCAGCTTAGGACAGGCTACTTCACCCCTCCACTTT. This codes for CASSLGQATSPLHF.

The V call is TRBV21-1, the J call TRBJ1-5; the tabulated D call, TRBD1, remains unverified against the DNA. TRBV21-1 is classified as a pseudogene. CDR3 length: 20 residues. CDR3 region: CASGLNLREGGAIKHQPQHF. The CDR3 DNA sequence: TGTGCCAGCGGACTAAATTTACGGGAAGGGGGCGCAATCAAGCATCAGCCCCAGCATTTT.

V is TRBV20-1 and J is TRBJ1-2; no reliable D call. This CDR3 is built from 13 residues. The V end lost 3 bases, the J end lost 1 base, and 9 bases lay between the germline ends. Germline V gene data show CDR1 as DFQATT and CDR2 as SNEGSKA (reference sequence). The chain's CDR3 is CSASSGVNYGYTF. The CDR3 coding sequence is TGCAGTGCTAGTAGCGGGGTTAACTATGGCTACACCTTC.

This clone has a handful of counts. The CDR3 sequence: CASSYPFREGGEKLFF. Here the CDR3 DNA reads TGTGCCAGCAGTTACCCGTTCCGGGAGGGTGGCGAAAAACTGTTTTTT. This chain links TRBV6-6 with TRBJ1-4; D is ambiguous. Trimming pared 2 bases from V and 8 bases from J, leaving 18 bases between. This CDR3 is built from 16 residues. The germline V gene encodes CDR1 MNHNY and CDR2 SVGAGI (reference sequence).

The rearrangement links TRBV7-9 to TRBJ2-5; 7 positions match TRBD1. Trimming removed 5 bases from V and 2 bases from J; junction bases left unmatched: 5. In germline, CDR1 is SEHNR, CDR2 FQNEAQ (reference sequence). The CDR3 runs to 14 residues. The CDR3 DNA sequence: TGTGCCAGCAGCCCCGGGACAGCACAAGAGACCCAGTACTTC. This gives the protein CASSPGTAQETQYF.

The chain is built from TRBV6-4 and TRBJ1-5, with a possible D match to TRBD1 (6 bases). This CDR3 region has 18 residues. Trimming cost V 0 bases and J 0 bases, with 15 bases left between them. CDR1 and CDR2 from the germline V gene are MRHNA and SNTAGT. The CDR3 DNA follows: TGTGCCAGCAGTGACTCGGCAGGGACAATTCATAGCAATCAGCCCCAGCATTTT. Protein sequence: CASSDSAGTIHSNQPQHF.

On this clone: Other DNA sequences within the sample encode an identical CDR3. The V gene is TRBV7-2, the J gene TRBJ2-7; 7 bases agree with TRBD2. The CDR3 is 14 amino acids. Germline V gene lookup returns CDR1 SGHTA and CDR2 FQGNSA. J was trimmed by 0 bases and V by 1 base; bases with no gene match: 0. The CDR3 region has the DNA TGTGCCAGCAGCTTAGGGGGGGGCTCCTACGAGCAGTACTTC. Residues: CASSLGGGSYEQYF.

This chain joins TRBV7-9 and TRBJ2-3, with 10 bases that match TRBD2. Germline trimming cut 2 bases from V and 2 bases from J; bases unmatched to any gene: 1. From germline, CDR1 is SEHNR and CDR2 FQNEAQ (reference sequence). The CDR3 totals 15 residues. DNA of the CDR3: TGTGCCAGCAGCTTAACTAGCGGGGTCACAGATACGCAGTATTTT. Translated, it gives CASSLTSGVTDTQYF.

This chain's CDR3 is CASSLMTGGVNQPQHF. In nucleotides, the CDR3 is TGTGCCAGCAGCCTAATGACAGGGGGCGTCAATCAGCCCCAGCATTTT. The V call is TRBV3-1 (or the pseudogene TRBV3-2), the J call TRBJ1-5, with TRBD1 identical over 10 bases. The germline CDR1 and CDR2 sequences are LGHDT and YNNKEL (reference sequence). CDR3 size: 16 residues. V dropped 4 bases and J dropped 3; count of bases not matched to a gene: 6.

The chain joins TRBV10-3 to TRBJ1-2, with D unresolved. The length of the CDR3 is 12 residues. The germline gives CDR1 ENHRY, CDR2 SYGVKD. Trimming pared 2 bases from V and 4 bases from J, leaving 5 bases between. Here the CDR3 DNA reads TGTGCCATCAGTGAGCCCAGCTATGGCTACACCTTC. This gives the protein CAISEPSYGYTF.

The chain has TRBV19 and TRBJ1-2; D ambiguous. The CDR3 is 12 residues long. V dropped 8 bases and J dropped 8 bases, with 15 bases sitting between them. Per the germline V gene, CDR1 is LNHDA and CDR2 is SQIVND (reference sequence). CDR3 coding DNA: TGTGCCAGTTCCGCTTGGAGAGGGGGCTACACCTTC. Encoded protein: CASSAWRGGYTF.

V and J are TRBV4-1 and TRBJ2-2, with D tentatively TRBD2 (6 bases). The germline CDR1 and CDR2 sequences are MGHRA and YSYEKL. The CDR3 extends over 16 amino acids. With 1 base removed from V and 8 bases from J, the gap between germline ends came to 17 bases. The CDR3 nucleotides are TGCGCCAGCAGCCAAGGCGGAGCGGGCCCCCGGGGGGAGCTGTTTTTT. It encodes CASSQGGAGPRGELFF.

This clone was seen only a few times. The DNA of the CDR3 is TGTGCCAGTAGTATAGGTCAAGGGGGTGGACAGCCCCAGCATTTT. It yields the protein CASSIGQGGGQPQHF. V usage is TRBV19 and J usage is TRBJ1-5, with D possibly TRBD1 on 6 matching bases. Trimming removed 1 base at V and 7 bases at J, with 14 bases between. CDR1 LNHDA and CDR2 SQIVND come from the germline V gene (reference sequence). The CDR3 has 15 amino acids.

V is TRBV25-1 and J is TRBJ1-6, with D possibly being TRBD1 (5 bases). The CDR3 length is 18 residues. The V gene's germline CDR1 is MGHDK and CDR2 SYGVNS. Trimming took 3 bases from V and 0 from J, leaving 15 bases between them. The CDR3 bases are TGTGCCAGCAGTGACCATGCAGGGATGAGCTCCTATAATTCACCCCTCCACTTT. This gives the protein CASSDHAGMSSYNSPLHF.

In this sample, this clone turned up a few times. The sample carries other DNA sequences with the same CDR3. This rearrangement joins TRBV12-3 or TRBV12-4 to TRBJ1-5, with D unresolved. The CDR3 extends over 13 amino acids. Deletions cut 3 bases from V and 1 base from J, with 4 bases between. The CDR3 nucleotides read TGTGCCAGCAGTTTGCAGAGCAATCAGCCCCAGCATTTT. It encodes CASSLQSNQPQHF.

The rearrangement uses TRBV28 and TRBJ2-7, with D tentatively TRBD1 (6 bases). The CDR3 spans 16 residues. The germline V gene has CDR1 MDHEN and CDR2 SYDVKM. The germline V and J ends were trimmed by 4 bases and 5 bases, with 21 bases remaining between them. The DNA of the CDR3 is TGTGCCAGCAGTTCCCCCCCAGGACCATCAGGGGACGAGCAGTACTTC. This codes for CASSSPPGPSGDEQYF.

DNA of the CDR3: TGTGCCTGGAGTCTTATATTGAGGGAGGGTACACCCCTCCACTTT. Its translation: CAWSLILREGTPLHF. The chain recombines TRBV30 with TRBJ1-6; no clear D. V gave up 2 bases and J gave up 11 bases, with 19 bases separating them. Germline V lookup: CDR1 GTSNPN, CDR2 SVGIG (reference sequence). This CDR3 contains 15 residues.

The rearrangement links TRBV25-1 to TRBJ2-3; the D gene is possibly TRBD1 (5 bases). CDR1 is MGHDK and CDR2 is SYGVNS in the germline V gene. The CDR3 consists of 13 residues. The germline V and J ends were trimmed by 4 bases and 6 bases, with 11 bases remaining between them. The CDR3 is CASSGQGADTQYF. CDR3 nucleotide sequence: TGTGCCAGCAGTGGCCAGGGTGCGGATACGCAGTATTTT.

This clone appeared a single time. The genes are TRBV5-5 and TRBJ1-4, with D perhaps TRBD1 (6 bases). The germline gives CDR1 SGHKS, CDR2 YYEKEE (reference sequence). The ends were cut back, 3 bases at V and 4 bases at J, with 13 bases in the middle. This CDR3 region has 15 residues. The CDR3 DNA is TGTGCCAGCAGCTCCAGGGGTAGAAGTAATGAAAAACTGTTTTTT. It translates to CASSSRGRSNEKLFF.

The chain joins TRBV23-1 to TRBJ1-6, with a possible D match to TRBD1 (6 bases). TRBV23-1 carries the ORF label, with uncertain function. V was trimmed by 1 base and J by 8 bases, leaving 12 bases between them. The CDR3 runs to 15 residues. The CDR3 protein is CASSQFWDTYSPLHF. Written as DNA, the CDR3 is TGCGCCAGCAGTCAATTTTGGGACACCTATTCACCCCTCCACTTT.

The chain couples TRBV3-1 (or the pseudogene TRBV3-2) to TRBJ1-6; 8 bases map to TRBD1. The CDR3 is 15 amino acids. From germline, CDR1 is LGHDT and CDR2 YNNKEL (reference sequence). Trimming at V came to 2 bases and at J to 8 bases, leaving 5 bases not matched to a gene. The CDR3: CASSQLTGEDSPLHF. The CDR3 region has the DNA TGTGCCAGCAGCCAACTGACAGGGGAGGATTCACCCCTCCACTTT.

The chain recombines TRBV6-5 with TRBJ2-7, with D maybe TRBD1 (5 bases). The CDR3 is 15 residues long. V lost 6 bases and J lost 0, with 15 bases in between. Germline V lookup: CDR1 MNHEY, CDR2 SVGAGI. CDR3 region: CASRLPTDSSYEQYF. DNA of the CDR3: TGTGCCAGCAGACTGCCGACAGATAGCTCCTACGAGCAGTACTTC.

The chain combines TRBV7-9 with TRBJ1-4, with unresolved D. The length of the CDR3 is 14 residues. Trimming pared 4 bases from V and 5 bases from J, leaving 11 bases between. CDR1 SEHNR and CDR2 FQNEAQ come from the germline V gene (reference sequence). CDR3 protein: CASSSEGGNEKLFF. The DNA for the CDR3 is TGTGCCAGCAGCTCGGAGGGTGGGAATGAAAAACTGTTTTTT.